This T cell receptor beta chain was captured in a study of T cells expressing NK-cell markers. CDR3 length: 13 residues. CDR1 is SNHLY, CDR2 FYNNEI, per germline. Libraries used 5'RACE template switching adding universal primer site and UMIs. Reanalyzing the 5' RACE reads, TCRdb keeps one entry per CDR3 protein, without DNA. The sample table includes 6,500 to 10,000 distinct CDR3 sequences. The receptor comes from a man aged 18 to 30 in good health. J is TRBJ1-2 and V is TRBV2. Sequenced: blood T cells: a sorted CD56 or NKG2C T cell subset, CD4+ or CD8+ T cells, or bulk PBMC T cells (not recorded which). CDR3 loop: CASSDQRNYGYTF.